The entry below gives a single TCR beta chain sequence along with its context. This table comes from immunoSEQ multiplex PCR, and its TCRdb copy is limited to in-frame clones, with some not included. The sample contains more than 85,000 clones, nearly 90% of which appear only once. The data derive from a study of blood T cell repertoires in COVID-19. Study context: The samples span acute and convalescent COVID-19 from the United States, Italy and Spain. PBMCs, B-cell-depleted T cells, or T cells were the source of the cDNA or gDNA that made up the material.

Trimming removed 2 bases at V and 5 bases at J, with 10 bases between. Germline values: CDR1 SGHRS, CDR2 YFSETQ. This CDR3 is 13 amino acids long. The chain recombines TRBV5-1 with TRBJ2-5, with a tentative D call TRBD1 (5 bases). Sequences were obtained from peripheral blood. This TCR derives from a human donor in a cohort sampled during active COVID-19. CDR3 sequence: CASSFQGFETQYF. The CDR3 region has the DNA TGCGCCAGCAGCTTTCAGGGTTTTGAGACCCAGTACTTC. The whole variable domain, filled in from reference TRBV5-1 and TRBJ2-5, reads KAGVTQTPRYLIKTRGQQVTLSCSPISGHRSVSWYQQTPGQGLQFLFEYFSETQRNKGNFPGRFSGRQFSNSRSEMNVSTLELGDSALYLCASSFQGFETQYFGPGTRLLVL.